The rows below give T cell receptor beta chains drawn from one sample of a study of blood T cells in healthy people across ages. TCRdb reprocessed the 5' RACE reads with MiXCR, giving one entry per CDR3 protein. Of some 1.6 million distinct CDR3 sequences in the sample, 34% were seen once. The sequenced sample was blood. The source of these receptors is a woman in her thirties in good health. Each CDR3 is given with its conserved first and last residue. A D gene is named only where the DNA matches it firmly. Clone size appears in some rows only: once, few, many, or a class for an expanded clone.

J gene | D gene | V gene | clone size | CDR3 protein | CDR3 DNA
TRBJ2-2 | TRBD1 | TRBV20-1 | NA | CSASLQQGANTGELFF | TGCAGTGCTAGCCTACAACAGGGGGCTAACACCGGGGAGCTGTTTTTT
TRBJ2-1 | TRBD2 | TRBV29-1 | many | CSVSGLAGGSDEQFF | TGCAGCGTGTCAGGACTAGCGGGAGGGAGCGATGAGCAGTTCTTC
TRBJ2-7 | TRBD2 | TRBV20-1 | NA | CSARGGSGTSEQYF | TGCAGTGCTAGAGGGGGTAGCGGGACGAGTGAGCAGTACTTC
TRBJ2-1 | TRBD1 | TRBV20-1 | NA | CSAHLARGPGNEQFF | TGCAGTGCTCACTTAGCGAGGGGGCCGGGTAATGAGCAGTTCTTC
TRBJ2-1 | NA | TRBV6-1 | NA | CASSLGYSSEQFF | TGTGCCAGCAGTTTAGGGTACTCGAGTGAGCAGTTCTTC
TRBJ2-3 | NA | TRBV11-2 | few | CASSLEVSGTQYF | TGTGCCAGCAGCTTAGAAGTGTCGGGTACGCAGTATTTT
TRBJ1-5 | NA | TRBV24-1 | NA | CATSDLEAGQPQHF | TGTGCCACCAGTGATTTGGAGGCTGGGCAGCCCCAGCATTTT
TRBJ2-3 | NA | TRBV7-9 | few | CASRLTLRDLSDTQYF | TGTGCCAGCAGGTTAACCCTCCGGGATCTATCGGATACGCAGTATTTT
TRBJ2-3 | NA | TRBV9 | NA | CASSVVEGVDTQYF | TGTGCCAGCAGCGTAGTTGAGGGAGTAGATACGCAGTATTTT
TRBJ2-6 | NA | TRBV6-2/TRBV6-3 | NA | CASSLIRGANVLTF | TGTGCCAGCAGTTTAATCCGCGGGGCCAACGTCCTGACTTTC
TRBJ2-1 | NA | TRBV20-1 | NA | CSARGTATPREQFF | TGCAGTGCTAGAGGGACGGCGACTCCCCGGGAGCAGTTCTTC
TRBJ1-1 | NA | TRBV5-1 | NA | CASSFGQTNTEAFF | TGCGCCAGCAGCTTCGGTCAAACGAACACTGAAGCTTTCTTT
TRBJ1-2 | TRBD1 | TRBV6-4 | few | CAGSDGTGLYGYTF | TGTGCCGGCAGTGACGGGACAGGGTTATATGGCTACACCTTC
TRBJ1-5 | NA | TRBV20-1 | NA | CSARGPGTSYQPQHF | TGCAGTGCTAGAGGACCCGGGACAAGCTATCAGCCCCAGCATTTT
TRBJ1-4 | TRBD1 | TRBV5-5 | few | CASSLDRGANEKLFF | TGTGCCAGCAGCTTGGACAGGGGGGCCAATGAAAAACTGTTTTTT
TRBJ2-1 | NA | TRBV20-1 | NA | CSAPRYGSYNEQFF | TGCAGTGCTCCTCGGTACGGGTCCTACAATGAGCAGTTCTTC
TRBJ1-4 | TRBD1 | TRBV3-1 | NA | CASSHQQGANEKLFF | TGTGCCAGCAGCCACCAACAGGGGGCGAATGAAAAACTGTTTTTT
TRBJ2-3 | NA | TRBV10-3 | few | CAISESFWAWAYTDTQYF | TGTGCCATCAGTGAGTCTTTTTGGGCCTGGGCGTACACAGATACGCAGTATTTT
TRBJ2-1 | NA | TRBV19 | NA | CASSIPSTGAGSSYNEQFF | TGTGCCAGTAGTATACCATCGACCGGTGCAGGGAGCTCCTACAATGAGCAGTTCTTC
TRBJ2-7 | TRBD2 | TRBV20-1 | few | CSAREKTSGGYEQYF | TGCAGTGCTAGGGAAAAGACTAGCGGAGGCTACGAGCAGTACTTC
TRBJ1-2 | NA | TRBV3-1 | few | CASSQVLGGENYGYTF | TGTGCCAGCAGCCAAGTTTTAGGGGGAGAGAACTATGGCTACACCTTC
TRBJ2-3 | NA | TRBV15 | few | CATSQSEGYTDTQYF | TGTGCCACCAGCCAATCGGAGGGTTACACAGATACGCAGTATTTT
TRBJ1-5 | NA | TRBV27 | NA | CASRPGGPLRQPQHF | TGTGCCAGCAGGCCCGGGGGGCCGCTACGGCAGCCCCAGCATTTT
TRBJ2-1 | NA | TRBV12-3/TRBV12-4 | many | CASSLLPNNEQFF | TGTGCCAGCAGTCTACTACCTAACAATGAGCAGTTCTTC
TRBJ1-5 | NA | TRBV2 | NA | CASSDLRNQPQHF | TGTGCCAGCAGTGACCTCAGAAATCAGCCCCAGCATTTT
TRBJ2-3 | NA | TRBV4-1 | NA | CASSQVGRSSTDTQYF | TGCGCCAGCAGCCAGGTCGGGCGGAGTAGCACAGATACGCAGTATTTT
TRBJ1-4 | NA | TRBV20-1 | few | CSARLKGGVNEKLFF | TGCAGTGCTAGACTCAAAGGGGGGGTTAATGAAAAACTGTTTTTT
TRBJ1-4 | NA | TRBV5-1 | once | CASSLVPNEKLFF | TGCGCCAGCAGCTTGGTACCTAATGAAAAACTGTTTTTT
TRBJ1-2 | NA | TRBV20-1 | NA | CSARVPGGDDYTF | TGCAGTGCTAGAGTCCCGGGGGGGGATGACTACACCTTC
TRBJ1-5 | NA | TRBV30 | NA | CAWSELGRGASNQPQHF | TGTGCCTGGAGTGAACTAGGTAGGGGCGCGAGCAATCAGCCCCAGCATTTT
TRBJ2-1 | TRBD2 | TRBV7-3 | NA | CVSSAILAPYDNEQFF | TGTGTCAGCAGCGCAATACTAGCGCCATACGACAATGAGCAGTTCTTC
TRBJ2-1 | NA | TRBV7-9 | many | CASSLVSLNSAEQFF | TGTGCCAGCAGCTTAGTGTCCCTCAACAGCGCCGAGCAGTTCTTC
TRBJ2-3 | NA | TRBV20-1 | NA | CSARATGPTDTQYF | TGCAGTGCTAGAGCTACGGGCCCCACAGATACGCAGTATTTT
TRBJ1-4 | NA | TRBV20-1 | NA | CSATILKQGEQKLFF | TGCAGTGCTACAATCTTAAAGCAAGGGGAACAAAAACTGTTTTTT
TRBJ2-3 | TRBD2 | TRBV9 | NA | CASSPLGGGVTDTQYF | TGTGCCAGCAGCCCACTCGGCGGGGGAGTGACAGATACGCAGTATTTT
TRBJ2-3 | TRBD1 | TRBV15 | NA | CATSRDTGTGNFFGDTQYF | TGTGCCACCAGCAGAGACACCGGGACAGGGAATTTCTTTGGAGATACGCAGTATTTT
TRBJ2-7 | TRBD2 | TRBV28 | few | CASRTSGSSSYEQYF | TGTGCCAGCAGAACAAGCGGGAGTAGCTCCTACGAGCAGTACTTC
TRBJ2-3 | TRBD1 | TRBV7-9 | once | CASNRRTGGADTQYF | TGTGCCAGCAACAGACGGACAGGGGGCGCAGATACGCAGTATTTT
TRBJ2-7 | NA | TRBV20-1 | few | CSARDQRLHYEQYF | TGCAGTGCTAGAGATCAGAGACTCCACTACGAGCAGTACTTC
TRBJ2-1 | NA | TRBV27 | NA | CASSLGQQTSWHEQFF | TGTGCCAGCAGCTTGGGACAGCAGACTAGCTGGCATGAGCAGTTCTTC
TRBJ2-5 | NA | TRBV3-1 | few | CASSQEPVSKETQYF | TGTGCCAGCAGCCAAGAGCCTGTCTCCAAAGAGACCCAGTACTTC
TRBJ2-5 | NA | TRBV3-1 | NA | CASSQASGRTQYF | TGTGCCAGCAGCCAAGCCTCTGGAAGGACCCAGTACTTC
TRBJ2-3 | NA | TRBV7-9 | NA | CASSPSTLTDTQYF | TGTGCCAGCAGCCCATCTACTCTCACAGATACGCAGTATTTT
TRBJ1-1 | NA | TRBV20-1 | NA | CSATIGFMNTEAFF | TGCAGTGCTACTATAGGATTCATGAACACTGAAGCTTTCTTT
TRBJ1-4 | NA | TRBV7-9 | few | CASSLRTATNEKLFF | TGTGCCAGCAGCCTGAGGACAGCAACTAATGAAAAACTGTTTTTT
TRBJ1-1 | TRBD1 | TRBV6-6 | NA | CASTQGVPRPEAFF | TGTGCCAGCACACAGGGGGTCCCAAGGCCTGAAGCTTTCTTT
TRBJ2-6 | NA | TRBV4-2 | NA | CASNQVRLQGTSGANVLTF | TGTGCCAGCAACCAAGTGAGACTACAGGGTACCTCTGGGGCCAACGTCCTGACTTTC
TRBJ2-3 | NA | TRBV29-1 | many | CSVVGNTQYF | TGCAGCGTTGTTGGAAATACGCAGTATTTT